These 16 T cell receptor beta chains originate from one sample sequenced in a study of blood T cells in healthy people across ages. Then a second PCR, running roughly 7 to 11 cycles, was carried out with a sample-barcoded 5' primer and a J-beta primer mix. TCRdb processed the 5' RACE reads anew with MiXCR; each CDR3 protein has one entry. This table has about 1,600,000 distinct CDR3 sequences, about 43% appearing once. Sequenced sample: blood. The receptors derive from a young woman in good health.

CDR3: CASRRTGFNQPQHF. The CDR3 DNA sequence: TGTGCCAGCAGGCGGACAGGGTTCAATCAGCCCCAGCATTTT. This sequence joins TRBV27 and TRBJ1-5; 8 bases are a match to TRBD1. V gave up 6 bases and J gave up 3 bases; unmatched junction bases: 4. The CDR3 loop spans 14 amino acids. Germline CDR1 and CDR2: MNHEY and SMNVEV (reference sequence).

Here the CDR3 DNA reads TGTGCCAGCAGCACAGATGCAACTAATGAAAAACTGTTTTTT. Its protein is CASSTDATNEKLFF. V gene TRBV7-3 combines with J gene TRBJ1-4; D unclear. Trimming cost V 5 bases and J 0 bases, with 7 bases left between them. The CDR3 extends over 14 amino acids. In germline, CDR1 is SGHTA, CDR2 FQGTGA.

The CDR3 reads CSVPGTGSPGEQYF. The CDR3 DNA is TGCAGCGTGCCCGGGACAGGGTCACCGGGCGAGCAGTACTTC. The chain uses TRBV29-1 and TRBJ2-7; 9 bases are a match to TRBD1. The CDR3 is 14 residues long. V dropped 6 bases and J dropped 6; count of bases not matched to a gene: 12. Germline-derived CDR1 and CDR2 are SQVTM and ANQGSEA.

With regard to this clonotype: This may be a read error, as it is one base from a much larger clone. V and J are TRBV3-1 and TRBJ2-4, with a possible D match to TRBD1 (6 bases). The CDR3 is 11 amino acids. From germline, CDR1 is LGHDT and CDR2 YNNKEL (reference sequence). CDR3 loop: CANSQGNIQYF. CDR3 nucleotides: TGTGCCAACAGCCAGGGGAACATTCAGTACTTC.

The chain employs TRBV21-1 and TRBJ2-3; TRBD2, as called in the table, went unchecked against the DNA. TRBV21-1 is an annotated pseudogene. The CDR3 has 17 residues. This chain's CDR3 is CASSKASVLAGRDTQYF. The CDR3 coding sequence is TGTGCCAGCAGCAAAGCTTCGGTACTAGCGGGGAGGGATACGCAGTATTTT.

V is TRBV20-1 and J is TRBJ2-5, with 9 bases aligning to TRBD1. This CDR3 spans 13 amino acids. Germline CDR1 is DFQATT and CDR2 is SNEGSKA (reference sequence). After removal of 6 bases from V and 2 bases from J, the junction contained 4 bases not matched to a gene. CDR3 residues: CSAHGQGQETQYF. For the CDR3, the DNA is TGCAGTGCCCACGGACAGGGGCAAGAGACCCAGTACTTC.

The J gene is TRBJ2-4, the V gene TRBV7-6; 7 nucleotides agree with TRBD1. Judging by the DNA end, TRBJ2-7 fits better; the J call may be wrong. The CDR3 contains 13 residues. Germline V gene data show CDR1 as SGHVS and CDR2 as FNYEAQ. The CDR3 DNA follows: TGTGCCAGCAGCGTAGACAGGGACGACGAGCAGTACTTC. It specifies CASSVDRDDEQYF.

V and J are TRBV7-2 and TRBJ2-5, with 9 bases matching TRBD1. Germline CDR1 is SGHTA and CDR2 is FQGNSA. V gave up 6 bases and J gave up 5 bases; unmatched junction bases: 7. The CDR3 has 14 residues. The chain's CDR3 is CASSIQGARETQYF. As DNA, the CDR3 is TGTGCCAGCAGTATACAGGGGGCTCGGGAGACCCAGTACTTC.

This chain uses TRBV21-1 with TRBJ2-7; TRBD1 is the table's D call, not checked against the DNA. TRBV21-1 counts as a pseudogene. This CDR3 has 19 amino acids. Here the CDR3 DNA reads TGTGCCAACAGCAAATCGGGGAAACAAAGTGGGGGCAGTTCCTACGAGCAGTACTTC. Amino acids: CANSKSGKQSGGSSYEQYF.

This clonotype appeared a single time. The V gene is TRBV4-1, the J gene TRBJ2-7; 8 bases are a match to TRBD1. The CDR3 is 13 residues long. V shed 8 bases and J 6 bases; nucleotides not matched to a gene: 9. The germline V gene has CDR1 MGHRA and CDR2 YSYEKL. The CDR3, as DNA: TGCGCCAGCTCCCGGTACAGGGGGTCCGAGCAGTACTTC. It codes for CASSRYRGSEQYF.

The chain employs TRBV12-3 or TRBV12-4 and TRBJ2-5, with no clear D. Trimming removed 2 bases from V and 3 bases from J, with 10 bases in between. The CDR3 has 14 amino acids. The CDR3 loop is CASSLLLTKETQYF. Here the CDR3 DNA reads TGTGCCAGCAGTTTACTGCTAACCAAAGAGACCCAGTACTTC.

As regards this clonotype: Being one base from a much bigger clone, this may be a read error. The CDR3 nucleotides are TGCACCCCTAAGGGATTCGGATATTGGTACGAGCAGTACTTC. Residues: CTPKGFGYWYEQYF. The V and J genes are TRBV20-1 and TRBJ2-7; unclear D gene. The V gene's germline CDR1 is DFQATT and CDR2 SNEGSKA (reference sequence). The CDR3 length is 14 residues.

The chain has TRBV27 and TRBJ1-2; no firm D call. The V end lost 7 bases, the J end lost 1 base, and 13 bases lay between the germline ends. Germline V gene data show CDR1 as MNHEY and CDR2 as SMNVEV (reference sequence). The CDR3 sequence is 14 residues long. This CDR3 reads CASTSGPNNYGYTF. As DNA, the CDR3 is TGTGCCAGCACCTCCGGACCGAATAACTATGGCTACACCTTC.

This clonotype was picked up a small number of times. The chain's CDR3 is CSARRTGGYSNQPQHF. The CDR3 bases are TGCAGTGCTAGAAGGACAGGGGGATATAGCAATCAGCCCCAGCATTTT. V and J are TRBV20-1 and TRBJ1-5; 10 bases agree with TRBD1. The V gene end was trimmed by 2 bases and the J gene end by 0 bases; junction bases not matched to a gene: 4. CDR1 and CDR2 (germline): DFQATT, SNEGSKA (reference sequence). This CDR3 is built from 16 residues.

The rearrangement links TRBV19 to TRBJ2-5; D is undetermined. Trimming removed 4 bases at V and 3 bases at J, with 12 bases between. From germline, CDR1 is LNHDA and CDR2 SQIVND (reference sequence). The CDR3 covers 14 residues. CDR3 residues: CASSTTATEETQYF. The CDR3, as DNA: TGTGCCAGTAGTACAACAGCCACGGAAGAGACCCAGTACTTC.

This clonotype has just a few counts. The V gene is TRBV20-1, the J gene TRBJ2-1; TRBD2 might be the D (8 bases). The CDR3 totals 18 residues. Deletions cut 3 bases from V and 6 bases from J, with 27 bases between. Germline CDR1 reads DFQATT; CDR2 reads SNEGSKA (reference sequence). This chain's CDR3 is CSASQGETGTRWFNEQFF. The CDR3 DNA reads as TGCAGTGCTAGTCAGGGGGAAACCGGGACTAGGTGGTTCAATGAGCAGTTCTTC.